This record covers a single T cell receptor beta chain. This sample was taken from a study of radiation and T cells in renal cell carcinoma. Background on the study: Nephrectomy followed 15 Gy stereotactic body radiation by 4 weeks.

Clones were sequenced by immunoSEQ multiplex PCR, and TCRdb holds only the in-frame ones, with some missing. The sample comprises approximately 120,000 clones, 81% of which are singletons, and approximately 5% rests with the top ten. Time point indicated: blood 2 weeks post-SBRT. Treatment specified: 15 Gy SBRT to primary tumor, nephrectomy 4 weeks later. After SBRT, blood was collected at 2 and 4 weeks, plus baseline. This renal cell carcinoma was of the clear cell type. The sequenced sample was blood, obtained from a patient whose treatment included radiotherapy and nephrectomy. This TCR came from a man aged 50 to 59 with renal cell carcinoma.

In DNA form, the CDR3 reads TGCGCCAGCAGCGTAGGGACATACGGAAACACCATATATTTT. This gives the protein CASSVGTYGNTIYF. The V and J genes are TRBV5-1 and TRBJ1-3; weak D call: TRBD1 (6 bases). There are 14 residues in the CDR3. The germline gives CDR1 SGHRS, CDR2 YFSETQ. V was cut by 4 bases and J by 4 bases, with 12 bases left in between. Using reference TRBV5-1 and TRBJ1-3 for the parts outside the CDR3, the full variable domain is KAGVTQTPRYLIKTRGQQVTLSCSPISGHRSVSWYQQTPGQGLQFLFEYFSETQRNKGNFPGRFSGRQFSNSRSEMNVSTLELGDSALYLCASSVGTYGNTIYFGEGSWLTVV.